The clone carrying this TCR beta chain showed up many times. The antigen remains undetermined. The source of the sample is a study of metastatic and nonmetastatic thyroid tumors. Study in general: Malignant and benign thyroid patients had repertoires compared in peripheral blood and tumor or nodule tissue.

Nobody among the patients had been given any treatment before thyroid surgery. General observations from the study: For both blood and tumor, malignant thyroid tumors reportedly showed significantly higher TCR beta diversity than benign nodules did.

As processed by the authors: The study built a papillary thyroid cancer distant-metastasis classifier from CDR3 differences across clinicopathological groups. TCRdb re-processed the PCR reads through MiXCR. TCRdb's processing, not the authors', yielded these V and J calls. The table shows tens of thousands of clones, with approximately 10% occurring only once. The TCR originated in a female donor with papillary thyroid cancer or a benign thyroid nodule (not recorded which). Some clones in this sample may be carry-over from other donors' samples. Sequencing used blood.

As DNA, the CDR3 is TGTGCCAGCTCACAGGGGCAAGAGACCCAGTACTTC. Amino acids: CASSQGQETQYF. This chain links TRBV18 with TRBJ2-5, with D perhaps TRBD1 (5 bases). Deletions cut 4 bases from V and 2 bases from J, with 5 bases between. Germline values: CDR1 KGHSH, CDR2 LQKENI. CDR3 size: 12 residues.